One TCR beta chain is described in this entry. The antigen is unknown. This CDR3 has 19 amino acids. V lost 5 bases and J lost 3, with 23 bases in between. Per the germline V gene, CDR1 is SGHTA and CDR2 is FQGNSA. The data derive from a study of cytomegalovirus exposure and HLA in healthy donors. Study-wide findings and caveats: V- and J-gene trimming of TCR beta was linked (in a later analysis) to a missense DCLRE1C variant.

This PCR relied on a set of 60 Vbeta primers and 13 Jbeta primers. The protocol was immunoSEQ multiplex PCR, while the TCRdb copy is restricted to in-frame clones and leaves out a portion. The sample comprises roughly 100,000 clones, around 80% of which are singletons, and approximately 2.8% rests with the top ten. The chain recombines TRBV7-2 with TRBJ2-6, with D maybe TRBD2 (6 bases). The receptor was derived from a woman in her thirties or forties in good health and CMV-seronegative. Sequences were obtained from PBMCs. CDR3 DNA sequence: TGTGCCAGCAGCCGCAGTCTGGCGGGACGGTCTAATGGGGCCAACGTCCTGACTTTC. As protein: CASSRSLAGRSNGANVLTF.